Listed below are T cell receptor beta chains from one sample, sequenced in a study of shared clonotypes between healthy human individuals. TCRdb's table, derived via immunoSEQ multiplex PCR, lists solely in-frame clones and lacks some. The sample records 400,000 to 600,000 clones, approximately 79% being singletons. Input material: PBMCs. All receptors come from a woman aged 40 to 49 in good health. Some clones in this sample may be carry-over from other donors' samples. Both conserved end residues are part of each CDR3. D genes are given only for firm matches. The size of a clone is reported for some rows only, either as once, few or many, or as a class for expanded clones.

CDR3nt	CDR3aa	d_gene	abundance	v_gene	j_gene	len
TGTGCCAGCAGTTCTAAACTAGCGGTCTACGAGCAGTACTTC	CASSSKLAVYEQYF	TRBD2	few	TRBV7-9	TRBJ2-7	14
TGTGCCAGCTCACCTGAAGGGACGGGGGCTTTCTTT	CASSPEGTGAFF	-	-	TRBV18	TRBJ1-1	12
TGTGCCAGCAGTGGGACTAGCGGGAGAGGGAATGAGCAGTTCTTC	CASSGTSGRGNEQFF	TRBD2	-	TRBV2	TRBJ2-1	15
TGTGCCAGCAGCTTAGTCGGGGGGTTATCAGGCGAGCAGTACTTC	CASSLVGGLSGEQYF	TRBD2	-	TRBV11-2	TRBJ2-7	15
TGTGCCAGCAGTGAACAGGGGGGGGCTCCGGAGCAGTTCTTC	CASSEQGGAPEQFF	-	-	TRBV2	TRBJ2-1	14
TGTGCCAGCAGCGTAACCGGGGACTATGGCTACACCTTC	CASSVTGDYGYTF	-	-	TRBV9	TRBJ1-2	13
TGCGCCAGCAGCTTGTCACAGACAAACACTGAAGCTTTCTTT	CASSLSQTNTEAFF	-	-	TRBV5-1	TRBJ1-1	14
TGCAGCGGCGGCGCAGATACGCAGTATTTT	CSGGADTQYF	-	-	TRBV29-1	TRBJ2-3	10
TGTGCCAGCACTAAAGATTCACTGAACACTGAAGCTTTCTTT	CASTKDSLNTEAFF	-	-	TRBV6-1	TRBJ1-1	14
TGCGCCAGCAGCAGACAGGACTCCTACAATGAGCAGTTCTTC	CASSRQDSYNEQFF	-	-	TRBV4-1	TRBJ2-1	14
TGTGCCAGCAGTGCGGCTGCAAACACCGGGGAGCTGTTTTTT	CASSAAANTGELFF	-	-	TRBV6-4	TRBJ2-2	14
TGTGCCACCAGCAGGGGCGGGGGGCCCTCCTACGAGCAGTACTTC	CATSRGGGPSYEQYF	TRBD2	-	TRBV15	TRBJ2-7	15
TGTGCCAGCTTTTCCGACAGGGGGCTTGTCACTGAAGCTTTCTTT	CASFSDRGLVTEAFF	TRBD1	-	TRBV18	TRBJ1-1	15
TGCGCCAGCAACCAACTGGAGGGAACTAACTATGGCTACACCTTC	CASNQLEGTNYGYTF	-	-	TRBV5-1	TRBJ1-2	15
TGTGCCAGCAGCTTCGAAGACAGATACAATGAGCAGTTCTTC	CASSFEDRYNEQFF	-	-	TRBV11-2	TRBJ2-1	14
TGTGCCTGGAGTAAGCTTAAGGGCCCGGGCAATCAGCCCCAGCATTTT	CAWSKLKGPGNQPQHF	-	-	TRBV30	TRBJ1-5	16
TGTGCCAGCAGTTCTATACTAGCGAAGTACGAGCAGTACTTC	CASSSILAKYEQYF	TRBD2	-	TRBV27	TRBJ2-7	14
TGTGCCAGCAGCTTAGGACTAGCGGGAGTTGAGCAGTTCTTC	CASSLGLAGVEQFF	TRBD2	-	TRBV11-2	TRBJ2-1	14
TGTGCCAGTAAAACTAGCGGCCAAGAGACCCAGTACTTC	CASKTSGQETQYF	TRBD2	-	TRBV19	TRBJ2-5	13
TGTGCCAGCAGTGAATACGTGGGGACAGGGTGGGGCTACACCTTC	CASSEYVGTGWGYTF	TRBD1	-	TRBV6-1	TRBJ1-2	15
TGTGCCACCAGCAGAGATAAGACAGCTTTCGAGCAGTACTTC	CATSRDKTAFEQYF	-	-	TRBV15	TRBJ2-7	14
TGTGCCAGCAGCCTGGGGAGCTCTGGGGCCAACGTCCTGACTTTC	CASSLGSSGANVLTF	-	few	TRBV5-6	TRBJ2-6	15
TGTGCCAGCAGTAGGACAGCCTACGAGCAGTACTTC	CASSRTAYEQYF	-	many	TRBV6-6	TRBJ2-7	12
TGTGCCAGCAGCTTAGCCATGGACGGGGATCGAGGCTACACCTTC	CASSLAMDGDRGYTF	-	-	TRBV7-9	TRBJ1-2	15
TGTGCCAGCAGCCCTCGGGGAGGGTGGGGCGAGCAGTACTTC	CASSPRGGWGEQYF	TRBD2	-	TRBV28	TRBJ2-7	14
TGTGCCAGCAGTGAATTGGGAACTAGCGGGAGTATCAATGAGCAGTTCTTC	CASSELGTSGSINEQFF	TRBD2	-	TRBV25-1	TRBJ2-1	17
TGTGCCAGCAGCAAAGGACAGGGGGCAGATGAAAAACTGTTTTTT	CASSKGQGADEKLFF	TRBD1	-	TRBV7-9	TRBJ1-4	15
TGTGCCAGCAGCACCGGGACGGGAATGAACACTGAAGCTTTCTTT	CASSTGTGMNTEAFF	-	-	TRBV7-3	TRBJ1-1	15
TGTGCCAGCCTCGAAGCGGGAGGGCCAGGGGATGAGCAGTTCTTC	CASLEAGGPGDEQFF	TRBD2	once	TRBV2	TRBJ2-1	15
TGTGCCAGCAATCGGGGGACTAATGAAAAACTGTTTTTT	CASNRGTNEKLFF	-	-	TRBV2	TRBJ1-4	13
TGTGCCAGGGACGAGTCTACGGGAGAGCAGTACTTC	CARDESTGEQYF	-	-	TRBV2	TRBJ2-7	12
TGTGCCAGCAGCGGGACAGCTGAAGCTTTCTTT	CASSGTAEAFF	TRBD1	-	TRBV28	TRBJ1-1	11
TGTGCCAGCCGATTTACCCCGACTAGCGGTACCTACGAGCAGTACTTC	CASRFTPTSGTYEQYF	TRBD2	once	TRBV27	TRBJ2-7	16
TGTGCCAGCAGCCGCGACAGGTCTATCCAGTACTTC	CASSRDRSIQYF	-	-	TRBV7-2	TRBJ2-4	12
TGTGCCAGCAGCCCGACTAGCGGTCGGGAGCAGTACTTC	CASSPTSGREQYF	TRBD2	-	TRBV7-3	TRBJ2-7	13
TGTGCCTGGATCCCGGCGCTAGCGGGGCCTTTGGAGGATACGCAGTATTTT	CAWIPALAGPLEDTQYF	TRBD2	-	TRBV30	TRBJ2-3	17
TGTGCCAGCAGCCTGGTCCGGGCGGGTAATGAAAAACTGTTTTTT	CASSLVRAGNEKLFF	-	-	TRBV7-6	TRBJ1-4	15
TGTGCCTGGAGTCGTTACCAGAATTACGAGCAGTACTTC	CAWSRYQNYEQYF	-	-	TRBV30	TRBJ2-7	13
TGTGCCAGCAGTGACGGGGGGCGGGATGAGCAGTTCTTC	CASSDGGRDEQFF	-	-	TRBV6-1	TRBJ2-1	13
TGTGCCACCTACCGGGACCTCCCCGTAGAAGAGCAGTTCTTC	CATYRDLPVEEQFF	-	-	TRBV7-9	TRBJ2-1	14
TGCAGCGCCTCGGGAGGGCCTCCCCTCGAGCAGTACTTC	CSASGGPPLEQYF	TRBD2	-	TRBV29-1	TRBJ2-7	13
TGTGCCAGCAGCCTTTCTGCGGCCACAGATACGCAGTATTTT	CASSLSAATDTQYF	-	-	TRBV7-2	TRBJ2-3	14
TGTGCCAGCAGCCAAGACCCAAGGGATTCACCCCTCCACTTT	CASSQDPRDSPLHF	-	once	TRBV4-2	TRBJ1-6	14
TGTGCCAGCAGCCAGACAGGGGGCCAACAAGCTTTCTTT	CASSQTGGQQAFF	TRBD1	-	TRBV14	TRBJ1-1	13
TGTGCCAGCGCGAGACTAGCGGGAGTAAAAAACATTCAGTACTTC	CASARLAGVKNIQYF	TRBD2	-	TRBV27	TRBJ2-4	15
TGTGCCAGCAGCCCCCGCGTTGGGGAGCTGTTTTTT	CASSPRVGELFF	-	-	TRBV7-9	TRBJ2-2	12
TGTGCCAGCAGCAAGGGGACCGGGGGTGTAGGGGCCAACGTCCTGACTTTC	CASSKGTGGVGANVLTF	-	once	TRBV5-4	TRBJ2-6	17
TGTGCCAGCAGTTTGAGGGACAGCCTTAACTATGGCTACACCTTC	CASSLRDSLNYGYTF	TRBD1	-	TRBV28	TRBJ1-2	15
TGTGCCAGCAGCAAAGCGCTTTACTGGGGACAGGGATTTCAGCCCCAGCATTTT	CASSKALYWGQGFQPQHF	-	-	TRBV21-1	TRBJ1-5	18
TGCGCCAGCAGCTTTAGGACAAATAACTATGGCTACACCTTC	CASSFRTNNYGYTF	-	-	TRBV5-1	TRBJ1-2	14
TGTGCCAGCAGTCCCCCGGGAGAGAACTACGAGCAGTACTTC	CASSPPGENYEQYF	-	-	TRBV28	TRBJ2-7	14
TGCGCCAGCAGTGACCCTAGCCCCTACGAGCAGTACTTC	CASSDPSPYEQYF	-	once	TRBV10-1	TRBJ2-7	13
TGTGCCAGCAGTGGGGGGCTAGCGGGAGACGAGCAGTACTTC	CASSGGLAGDEQYF	TRBD2	-	TRBV6-1	TRBJ2-7	14
TGTGCCAGTCGACAGGGGGCGAACACTGAAGCTTTCTTT	CASRQGANTEAFF	TRBD1	-	TRBV7-3	TRBJ1-1	13
TGTGCCAGCAGTGAAATTTCCACAGATACGCAGTATTTT	CASSEISTDTQYF	-	few	TRBV2	TRBJ2-3	13
TGTGCCAGTAGTAACCCCAGGTTGGGGGGTGAGCAGTTCTTC	CASSNPRLGGEQFF	-	-	TRBV19	TRBJ2-1	14
TGTGCCAGCAGCTCTACGACTGGGGGCTACACCTTC	CASSSTTGGYTF	-	-	TRBV7-9	TRBJ1-2	12
TGTGCCAGCAAAAGCGGAATCTCCTACGAGCAGTACTTC	CASKSGISYEQYF	-	few	TRBV28	TRBJ2-7	13
TGCGCCAGCAGCCAAGTAGTTAGGCTGGAGGGGGCCCGAATACCCGTCTACGAGCAGTACTTC	CASSQVVRLEGARIPVYEQYF	-	-	TRBV4-3	TRBJ2-7	21
TGTGCCAGCAGCCCCCCAGGCTATGGCTACACCTTC	CASSPPGYGYTF	-	few	TRBV5-4	TRBJ1-2	12